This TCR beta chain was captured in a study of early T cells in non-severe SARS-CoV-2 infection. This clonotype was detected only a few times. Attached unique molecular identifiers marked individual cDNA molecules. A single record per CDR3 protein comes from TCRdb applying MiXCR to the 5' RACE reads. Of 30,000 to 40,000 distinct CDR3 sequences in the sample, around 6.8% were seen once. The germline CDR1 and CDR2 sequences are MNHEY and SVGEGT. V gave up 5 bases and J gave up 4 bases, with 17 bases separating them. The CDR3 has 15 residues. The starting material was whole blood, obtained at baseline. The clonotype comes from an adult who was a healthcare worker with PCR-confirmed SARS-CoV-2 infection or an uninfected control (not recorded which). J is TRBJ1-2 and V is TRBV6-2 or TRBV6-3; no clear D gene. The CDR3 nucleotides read TGTGCCAGCAGTACGTCTTCGGGGAACGGCTATGGCTACACCTTC. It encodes CASSTSSGNGYGYTF.